This entry concerns a single T cell receptor beta chain. This clonotype was observed many times. Which antigen it targets is not known. No much larger clone exists at a distance of one base, and base qualities are not known. The source of the sample is a study of neurological immune-mediated disorders (dated by TCRdb to between 2017 and 2020). With respect to the entire study: Among the 34 multiple sclerosis patients, relapsing-remitting MS accounted for some 30 and secondary progressive MS accounted for 3. Peripheral blood TCR-beta repertoires from patients with HTLV-I-associated myelopathy (HAM/TSP), patients with multiple sclerosis, and healthy controls were compared in the study using UMI-based sequencing. The approximately 110 TCR-beta libraries included longitudinal samples, technical triplicates and paired sorted CD4+ and CD8+ T-cell subsets alongside PBMC samples. Of the approximately 70 subjects in the cohort, about 14 were HAM/TSP patients, some 35 were multiple sclerosis patients, and about 20 were healthy controls.

The germline V and J ends show losses of 6 bases and 0 bases respectively, and no gene match explains 4 bases of the junction. Per the germline V gene, ENHRY is the CDR1 and SYGVKD is the CDR2. The CDR3 covers 14 residues, taking in both the cysteine and the phenylalanine. Only the CDR3 part of the read is kept: 42 bases, read in frame from the first base. Study-wide findings and limitations: TCR clonal expansion was highest in HAM/TSP patients and lowest in MS patients, with MS patients falling below even healthy controls. Across subjects, expanded clones never shared an identical CDR3 amino acid sequence, which suggests that the TCR-beta repertoires in every group were private. In a phylogenetic analysis, the repertoires of 18 out of 34 MS patients fell into a single cluster of related CDR3 sequences, pointing to a possible signature at the repertoire level. The MS cluster was not associated with any clinical or MRI features, and the authors stated that larger cohorts are needed.

Libraries from unsorted PBMCs were made from 2 million PBMCs kept in RNAlater at -80 degrees C until RNA extraction. The multiple sclerosis patients were enrolled in a US clinical protocol that evaluated disease progression with magnetic resonance imaging. Peripheral blood was subjected to Ficoll-Hypaque density gradient centrifugation to isolate PBMCs, which were then cryopreserved in liquid nitrogen. cDNA was synthesized by template-switch 5'RACE using a primer with a 10-nucleotide random unique molecular identifier that tagged each TCR transcript. Every sequencing run yielded over 180 million TCR-beta sequences covering 15-18 subjects. Total RNA was extracted with the RNeasy kit. Using the KAPA Real-time Library Amplification kit, TCR-beta VDJ regions were amplified with primers for the TCR constant region and the 5'RACE anchor. Sample indexes and Illumina adaptors were added in a first PCR, and a second PCR then increased library yield. The roughly 650 bp TCR product was size-selected on a 2% E-gel SizeSelection system after Ampure bead purification. Library quality was checked on a Bioanalyzer, concentration was measured with Qubit, and libraries were quantified with the Kapa Library Quantification kit before pooling. An Illumina HiSeq 2500 sequenced the libraries paired-end 2 x 150 bp. To increase sequence diversity, about 23-30% phiX was spiked into each library pool. Per the original workflow: Quality-filtered reads were processed with the UMI-based MiGEC pipeline, which removed over 90% of raw TCR sequences during error correction. IMGT germline references were used for alignment of VDJ genes, and clonotypes were defined by a unique CDR3 amino acid sequence together with V-J genes. Clonal expansion, Shannon diversity and CDR3 relatedness were evaluated with VDJtools (CalcPairwiseDistances, ClusterSamples), while phylogenetic trees were built in CLCbio workbench. A clone was classed as expanded if it had 8 or more unique UMIs, a cutoff based on coefficient-of-variation modelling across technical triplicates. The public reads were reanalyzed by TCRdb: fastp trimming at Q25, MiXCR alignment, in-frame beta chains only. All rows with the same CDR3 protein become a single entry with the most common DNA and genes. None of the V and J calls come from the authors' own analysis; TCRdb made them. The sample table records more than 45,000 distinct CDR3 sequences; approximately 4.4% of these occur just once. The ten largest clones capture 2.5% to 3.5% of the sample.

The rearranged segments are TRBV10-3 and TRBJ1-1; TRBD1 aligns with 7 central bases. Sequenced material: PBMCs. The receptor was derived from a man aged 50-59 years with multiple sclerosis. The DNA sequence is TGTGCCATCAGACCGGGACAGATGAACACTGAAGCTTTCTTT. The translation is CAIRPGQMNTEAFF.